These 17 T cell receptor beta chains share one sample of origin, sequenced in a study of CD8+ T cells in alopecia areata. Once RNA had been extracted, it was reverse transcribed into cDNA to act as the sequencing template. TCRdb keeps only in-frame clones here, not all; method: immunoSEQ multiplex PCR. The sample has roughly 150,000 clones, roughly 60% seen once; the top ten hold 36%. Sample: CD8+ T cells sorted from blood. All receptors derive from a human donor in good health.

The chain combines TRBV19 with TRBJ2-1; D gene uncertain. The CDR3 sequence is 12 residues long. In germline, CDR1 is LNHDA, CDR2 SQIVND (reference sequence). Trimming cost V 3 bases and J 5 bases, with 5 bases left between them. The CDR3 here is CASSILNNEQFF. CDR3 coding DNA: TGTGCCAGTAGTATTCTCAACAATGAGCAGTTCTTC.

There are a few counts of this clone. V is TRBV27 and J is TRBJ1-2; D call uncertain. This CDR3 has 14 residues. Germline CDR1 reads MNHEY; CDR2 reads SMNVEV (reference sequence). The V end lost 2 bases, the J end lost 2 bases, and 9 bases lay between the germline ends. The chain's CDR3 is CASSLDGTNYGYTF. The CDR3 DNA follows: TGTGCCAGCAGTTTAGACGGAACGAACTATGGCTACACCTTC.

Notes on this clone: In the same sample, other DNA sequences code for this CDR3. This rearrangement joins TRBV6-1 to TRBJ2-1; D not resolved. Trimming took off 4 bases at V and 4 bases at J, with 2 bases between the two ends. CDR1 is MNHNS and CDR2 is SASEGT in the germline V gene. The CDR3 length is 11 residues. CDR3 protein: CASSAYNEQFF. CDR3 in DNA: TGTGCCAGCAGTGCTTACAATGAGCAGTTCTTC.

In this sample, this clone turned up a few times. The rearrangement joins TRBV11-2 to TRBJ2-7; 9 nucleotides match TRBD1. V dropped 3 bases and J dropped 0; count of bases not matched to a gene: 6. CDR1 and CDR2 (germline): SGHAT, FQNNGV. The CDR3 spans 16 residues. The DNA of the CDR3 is TGTGCCAGCAGCTTTCACAGGGGGCTGCCCTCCTACGAGCAGTACTTC. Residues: CASSFHRGLPSYEQYF.

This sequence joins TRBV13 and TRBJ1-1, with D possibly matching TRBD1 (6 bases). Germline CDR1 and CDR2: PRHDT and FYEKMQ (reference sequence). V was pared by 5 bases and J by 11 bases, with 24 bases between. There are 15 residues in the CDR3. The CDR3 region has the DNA TGTGCCAGCAGCCAAATTGGTACAGGGCGGTTTGGGGCTTTCTTT. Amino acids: CASSQIGTGRFGAFF.

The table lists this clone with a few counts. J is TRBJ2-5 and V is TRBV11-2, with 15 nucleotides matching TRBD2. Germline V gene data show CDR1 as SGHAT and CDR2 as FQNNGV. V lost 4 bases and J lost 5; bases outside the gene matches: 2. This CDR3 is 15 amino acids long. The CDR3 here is CASSSGLAGGETQYF. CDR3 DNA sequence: TGTGCCAGCAGCTCTGGACTAGCGGGAGGGGAGACCCAGTACTTC.

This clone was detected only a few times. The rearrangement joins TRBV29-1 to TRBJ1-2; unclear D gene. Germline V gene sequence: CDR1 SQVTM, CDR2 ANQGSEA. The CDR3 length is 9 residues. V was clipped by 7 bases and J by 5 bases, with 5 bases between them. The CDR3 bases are TGCAGCGAGAGTTATGGCTACACCTTC. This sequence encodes CSESYGYTF. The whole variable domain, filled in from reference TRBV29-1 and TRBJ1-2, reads SAVISQKPSRDICQRGTSLTIQCQVDSQVTMMFWYRQQPGQSLTLIATANQGSEATYESGFVIDKFPISRPNLTFSTLTVSNMSPEDSSIYLCSESYGYTFGSGTRLTVV.

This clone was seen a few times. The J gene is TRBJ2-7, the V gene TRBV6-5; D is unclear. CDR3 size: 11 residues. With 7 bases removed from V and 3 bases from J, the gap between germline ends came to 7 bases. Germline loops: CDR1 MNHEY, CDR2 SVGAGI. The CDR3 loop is CASTTGYEQYF. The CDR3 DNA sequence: TGTGCCAGCACCACGGGCTACGAGCAGTACTTC.

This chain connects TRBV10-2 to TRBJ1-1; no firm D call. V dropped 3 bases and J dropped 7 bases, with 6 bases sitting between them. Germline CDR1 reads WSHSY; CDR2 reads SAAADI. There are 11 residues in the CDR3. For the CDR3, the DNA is TGCGCCAGCAGTGATGGGCTTGAAGCTTTCTTT. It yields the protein CASSDGLEAFF.

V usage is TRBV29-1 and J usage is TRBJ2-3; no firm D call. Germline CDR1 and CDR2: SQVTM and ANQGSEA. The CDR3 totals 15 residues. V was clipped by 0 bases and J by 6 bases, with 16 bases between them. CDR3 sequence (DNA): TGCAGCGTTGAAGATCAGGCAGAGTCATGGGATACGCAGTATTTT. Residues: CSVEDQAESWDTQYF.

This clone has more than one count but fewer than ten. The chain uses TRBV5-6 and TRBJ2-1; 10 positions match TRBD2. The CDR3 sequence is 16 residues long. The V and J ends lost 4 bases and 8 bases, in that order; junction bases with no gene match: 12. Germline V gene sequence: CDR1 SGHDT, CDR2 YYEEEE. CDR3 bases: TGTGCCAGCAGCGCCGAGGGTAGCGGGAGGCCCGATGAGCAGTTCTTC. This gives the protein CASSAEGSGRPDEQFF.

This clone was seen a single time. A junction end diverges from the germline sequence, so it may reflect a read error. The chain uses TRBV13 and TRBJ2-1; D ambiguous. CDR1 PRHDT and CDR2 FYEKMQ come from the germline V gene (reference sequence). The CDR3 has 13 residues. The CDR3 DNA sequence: TGCGCCAGCAGCCAAGAAACTAAGAATGAGCAGTTCTTC. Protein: CASSQETKNEQFF.

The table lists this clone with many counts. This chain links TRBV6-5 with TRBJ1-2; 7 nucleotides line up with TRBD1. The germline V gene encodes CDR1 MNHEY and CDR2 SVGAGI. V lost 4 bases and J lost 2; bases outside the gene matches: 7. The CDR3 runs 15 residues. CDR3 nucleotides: TGTGCCAGCAGTTCGACAGGGTGGCAGAACTATGGCTACACCTTC. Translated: CASSSTGWQNYGYTF.

The CDR3: CASNLPEGGSVPGELFF. CDR3 nucleotide sequence: TGTGCCAGCAACCTCCCGGAGGGGGGCTCCGTGCCCGGGGAGCTGTTTTTT. The V and J genes are TRBV2 and TRBJ2-2; the D gene could be TRBD1 or TRBD2 (6 bases each). The V gene's germline CDR1 is SNHLY and CDR2 FYNNEI. The CDR3 loop spans 17 amino acids. Trimming cost V 7 bases and J 6 bases, with 24 bases left between them.

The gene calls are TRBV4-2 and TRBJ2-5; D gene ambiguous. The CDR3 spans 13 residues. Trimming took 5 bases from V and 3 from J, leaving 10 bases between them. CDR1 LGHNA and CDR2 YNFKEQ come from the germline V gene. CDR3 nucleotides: TGTGCCAGCAGCTTACGCAAGGAAGAGACCCAGTACTTC. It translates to CASSLRKEETQYF.

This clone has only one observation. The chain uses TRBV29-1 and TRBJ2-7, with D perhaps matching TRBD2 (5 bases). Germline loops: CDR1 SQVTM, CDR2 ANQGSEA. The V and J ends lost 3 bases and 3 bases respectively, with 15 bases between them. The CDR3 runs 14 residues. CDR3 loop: CSVEEDQPGYEQYF. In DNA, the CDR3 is TGCAGCGTTGAGGAGGACCAACCCGGCTACGAGCAGTACTTC.

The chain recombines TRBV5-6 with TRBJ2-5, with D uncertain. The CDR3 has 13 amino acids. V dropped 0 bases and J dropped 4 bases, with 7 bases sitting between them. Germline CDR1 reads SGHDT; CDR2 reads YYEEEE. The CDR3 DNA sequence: TGTGCCAGCAGCTTGGATGAAGGAGAGACCCAGTACTTC. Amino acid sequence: CASSLDEGETQYF.